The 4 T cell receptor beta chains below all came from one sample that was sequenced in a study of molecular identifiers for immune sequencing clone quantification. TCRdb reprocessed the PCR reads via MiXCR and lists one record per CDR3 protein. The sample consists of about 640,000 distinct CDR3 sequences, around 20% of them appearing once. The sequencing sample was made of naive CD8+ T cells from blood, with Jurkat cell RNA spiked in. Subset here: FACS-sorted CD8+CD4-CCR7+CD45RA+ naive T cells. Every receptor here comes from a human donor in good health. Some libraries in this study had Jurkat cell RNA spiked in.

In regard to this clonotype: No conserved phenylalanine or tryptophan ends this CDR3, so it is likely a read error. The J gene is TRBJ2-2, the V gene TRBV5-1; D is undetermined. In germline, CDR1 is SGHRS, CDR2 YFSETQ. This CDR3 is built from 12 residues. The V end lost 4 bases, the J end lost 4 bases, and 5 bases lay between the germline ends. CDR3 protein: CASSGFTGELFL. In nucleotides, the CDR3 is TGCGCCAGCAGCGGGTTCACCGGGGAGCTGTTTCTT.

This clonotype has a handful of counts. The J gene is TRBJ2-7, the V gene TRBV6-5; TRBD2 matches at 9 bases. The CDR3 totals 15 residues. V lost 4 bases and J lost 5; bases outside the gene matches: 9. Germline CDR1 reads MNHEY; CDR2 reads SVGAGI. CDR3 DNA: TGTGCCAGCAGTTTCGTCCCAGCGGGAGGAAACGAGCAGTACTTC. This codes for CASSFVPAGGNEQYF.

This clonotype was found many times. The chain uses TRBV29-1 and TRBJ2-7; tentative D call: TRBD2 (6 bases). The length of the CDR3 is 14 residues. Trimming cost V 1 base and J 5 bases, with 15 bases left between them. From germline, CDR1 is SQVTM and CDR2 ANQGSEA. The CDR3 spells CSVEGWGVENEQYF. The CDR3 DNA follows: TGCAGCGTTGAAGGTTGGGGGGTTGAGAACGAGCAGTACTTC.

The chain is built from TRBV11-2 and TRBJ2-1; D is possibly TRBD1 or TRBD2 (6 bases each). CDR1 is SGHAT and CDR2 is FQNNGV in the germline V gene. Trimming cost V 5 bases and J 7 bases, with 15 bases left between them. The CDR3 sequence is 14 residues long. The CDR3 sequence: CASSPVGGGNEQFF. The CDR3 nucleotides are TGTGCCAGCAGCCCCGTTGGAGGGGGGAATGAGCAGTTCTTC.